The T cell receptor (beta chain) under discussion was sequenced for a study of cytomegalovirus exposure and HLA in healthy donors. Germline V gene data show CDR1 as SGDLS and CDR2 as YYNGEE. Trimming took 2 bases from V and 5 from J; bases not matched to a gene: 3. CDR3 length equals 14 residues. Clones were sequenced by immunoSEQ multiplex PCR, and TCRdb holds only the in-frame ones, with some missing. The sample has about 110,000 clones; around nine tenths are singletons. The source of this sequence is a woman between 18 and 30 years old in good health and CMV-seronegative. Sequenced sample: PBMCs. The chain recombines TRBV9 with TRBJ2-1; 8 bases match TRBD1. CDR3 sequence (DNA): TGTGCCAGCAGCGTCGGGACAGGAGACAATGAGCAGTTCTTC. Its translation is CASSVGTGDNEQFF.